Below, one TCR beta chain is given with its context. The entry originates in a study of cytomegalovirus exposure and HLA in healthy donors. Primers: 60 Vbeta forward and 13 Jbeta reverse. TCRdb's copy holds only in-frame clones and misses some; the assay was immunoSEQ multiplex PCR. The repertoire consists of 100,000 to 150,000 clones, with 60% to 85% occurring once and the leading ten covering 0.85% to 1.3%. CDR3 size: 12 residues. V gave up 5 bases and J gave up 7 bases, with 10 bases separating them. The germline gives CDR1 MDHEN, CDR2 SYDVKM. V gene TRBV28 combines with J gene TRBJ2-3; D is undetermined. This sequence was found in a human donor in good health. The specimen sequenced was PBMCs. The CDR3 region has the DNA TGTGCCAGCAGTACGACTCCTAATACGCAGTATTTT. Translation: CASSTTPNTQYF.